The rows below give T cell receptor beta chains drawn from one sample of a study of molecular identifiers for immune sequencing clone quantification. TCRdb fed the PCR reads into MiXCR, producing one record per CDR3 protein. The sample has nearly 650,000 distinct CDR3 sequences, about 25% seen once; the top ten hold 0.78%. Sequencing was carried out using naive CD8+ T cells from blood, with Jurkat cell RNA spiked in. The receptors come from a human donor in good health. Some libraries in this study had Jurkat cell RNA spiked in. The CDR3 runs from the conserved cysteine through the conserved F or W. A D gene is named only where the DNA matches it firmly. Some rows mark clone size as missing; the rest say once, few, many or name a class of expanded clone.

D gene	clone size	V gene	J gene	CDR3 DNA	CDR3 protein
NA	many	TRBV4-1	TRBJ2-3	TGCGCCAGCAGCCCCACGGCGGGGGCCCACACAGATACGCAGTATTTT	CASSPTAGAHTDTQYF
NA	NA	TRBV28	TRBJ2-3	TGTGCCAGCGTCGGGGTGTCCTATCCTAGCACAGATACGCAGTATTTT	CASVGVSYPSTDTQYF
NA	NA	TRBV5-3	TRBJ1-1	TGTGCCAGCAGGATAACTCTGAACACTGAAGCTTCCTTT	CASRITLNTEASF
NA	many	TRBV4-1	TRBJ2-1	TGCGCCAGCAGCCCCCTGCCGGGCAATGAGCAGTTCTTC	CASSPLPGNEQFF
TRBD1	few	TRBV11-2	TRBJ2-7	TGTGCCAGCAGCTCGCAAGGGACAGGGGTCGAGCAGTACTTC	CASSSQGTGVEQYF
NA	few	TRBV24-1	TRBJ2-2	TGTGCCACCAGTGAATCCGGGGAGCTGTTTTTT	CATSESGELFF
TRBD1	few	TRBV3-1	TRBJ2-5	TGTGCCAGCAGCCAAGAGGGACAGGGCCTCGAGACCCAGTACTTC	CASSQEGQGLETQYF
NA	few	TRBV27	TRBJ2-7	TGTGCCAGCAGTACATCGGGACATGGGACCTACGAGCAGTACTTC	CASSTSGHGTYEQYF
NA	NA	TRBV27	TRBJ1-5	TGTACCAGCAATTTAACAGACAGTAAAAGCAATCAGCCCCAGCATTTT	CTSNLTDSKSNQPQHF
NA	many	TRBV7-2	TRBJ2-7	TGTGCCAGCAGCTTAGTTTCTGGTGAGGGGCACGAGCAGTACTTC	CASSLVSGEGHEQYF
NA	NA	TRBV27	TRBJ2-5	TGTGCCAGCAGTTTTAACGGCGAGACCCAGTACTTC	CASSFNGETQYF
TRBD1	once	TRBV7-2	TRBJ1-2	TGTGCCAGCAGCTTAGCCCCCTCGACAGGGGCTAACTATGGCTACACCTTC	CASSLAPSTGANYGYTF
NA	many	TRBV6-2/TRBV6-3	TRBJ2-3	TGTGCCAGCAGTTCTCTTCCGGGGACGAAGATGGATACGCAGTATTTT	CASSSLPGTKMDTQYF
NA	NA	TRBV20-1	TRBJ2-7	TGCGGTGCTAGAGATCCGGGCAGTCCCTCCTACGAGCAGTACTTC	CGARDPGSPSYEQYF
NA	NA	TRBV4-3	TRBJ1-3	TGCGCCAGCAGCCAAGATGCGGGGGGATCGGGAAACACCGTATATTTT	CASSQDAGGSGNTVYF
NA	few	TRBV3-1	TRBJ2-5	TGTGCCAGCAGCCAAGATCAGGGAGCAGAGACCCAGTACTTC	CASSQDQGAETQYF
NA	NA	TRBV7-2	TRBJ2-3	TGTGCCAGCAGCTTAGGTAGGGACATGAATCCAGATACGCAGTATTTT	CASSLGRDMNPDTQYF
NA	NA	TRBV4-3	TRBJ2-3	TGCGCCAGCAGCCAAGATGAAGGTGGGACAGATACGCAGTATTTT	CASSQDEGGTDTQYF
NA	few	TRBV7-9	TRBJ2-2	TGTGCCAGCAGTTTCCAAGGGGGTAACGGGGAGCTGTTTTTT	CASSFQGGNGELFF
NA	many	TRBV12-3/TRBV12-4	TRBJ2-5	TGTGCCAGCAGCCCCAGTGGCAGAGGGGGGACCCAGTACTTC	CASSPSGRGGTQYF
NA	NA	TRBV20-1	TRBJ1-1	TGCAGTGCTAGAGTCCAGGGCGGGGGTCCTGAAGCTTTCTTT	CSARVQGGGPEAFF
TRBD1	NA	TRBV28	TRBJ1-2	TGTGCCAGCCGAACAGGGGACCGTGGCTACACCTTC	CASRTGDRGYTF
NA	NA	TRBV7-3	TRBJ2-3	TGTGCCAGCAGCTCGACTTCGCTTAGCACAGGTACGCAGTATTTT	CASSSTSLSTGTQYF
NA	many	TRBV28	TRBJ2-3	TGTGCCAGCAGTCTGGGGACAACGCCTAGCACAGATACGCAGTATTTT	CASSLGTTPSTDTQYF
TRBD1	many	TRBV28	TRBJ1-2	TGTGCCAGCAGTCCCGGGACAGGGGAGGCCTATGGCTACACCTTC	CASSPGTGEAYGYTF
TRBD1	few	TRBV4-3	TRBJ1-2	TGCGCCAGCAGCCAAGTGAAGGGGGCCGACTATGGCTACACCTTC	CASSQVKGADYGYTF
NA	many	TRBV6-1	TRBJ2-2	TGTGCCACCACTCCTTGGACCGGGGAGCTGTTTTTT	CATTPWTGELFF
TRBD1	NA	TRBV5-3	TRBJ2-2	TGTGCCAGCAGCTTCGGGACAGAAAGCACCGGGGAGCTGTTTTTT	CASSFGTESTGELFF
TRBD1	NA	TRBV27	TRBJ2-5	TGTGCCAGCAGTCTACAGGGGTGGCCGTCGGAGACCCAGTACTTC	CASSLQGWPSETQYF
NA	NA	TRBV21-1	TRBJ2-5	TGTGCCAGCAGCGCCACCGGGCACATAAAAGAGACCCAGTACTTC	CASSATGHIKETQYF
NA	NA	TRBV2	TRBJ2-2	TGTGCCAGCAGTGAATCCCCAGGGTTTCGCACCGGGGAGCTGTTTTTT	CASSESPGFRTGELFF
NA	many	TRBV12-3/TRBV12-4	TRBJ2-2	TGTGCCAGCAGTTTTGTAGACACCGGGGAGCTGTTTTTT	CASSFVDTGELFF
NA	few	TRBV9	TRBJ2-5	TGTGCCAGCAGCGTAGGGGCGGACTTATTCAGAGAGACCCAGTACTTC	CASSVGADLFRETQYF
TRBD2	few	TRBV3-1	TRBJ2-7	TGTGCCAGCCAGAAGGCGGGGGGGCCTCACGAGCAGTACTTC	CASQKAGGPHEQYF
TRBD1	many	TRBV7-9	TRBJ2-1	TGTGCCAGCAGCATCGAGGACAGGGGGCCCTACAATGAGCAGTTCTTC	CASSIEDRGPYNEQFF
NA	many	TRBV7-9	TRBJ1-1	TGTGCCAGCAGCCCAATGGGGGGGCCGAACACTGAAGCTTTCTTT	CASSPMGGPNTEAFF